Shown below are 28 T cell receptor beta chains from a single sample sequenced in a study of blood T cell repertoires in COVID-19. The protocol was immunoSEQ multiplex PCR, while the TCRdb copy is restricted to in-frame clones and leaves out a portion. The sample holds about 160,000 clones, around four fifths seen once. Material: PBMCs or T cells enriched from blood (not recorded which). The origin of the receptors is a woman aged 50 to 65 in a cohort exposed to, infected with or recovered from COVID-19 (not recorded which).

The chain has TRBV28 and TRBJ2-7; 7 bases fit TRBD1. The V and J ends lost 4 bases and 3 bases, in that order; junction bases with no gene match: 6. The CDR3 extends over 14 amino acids. Germline lookup yields CDR1 MDHEN and CDR2 SYDVKM. The CDR3 bases are TGTGCCAGCAGTTCCCGGGACAGAGACTACGAGCAGTACTTC. This encodes CASSSRDRDYEQYF.

The chain is built from TRBV28 and TRBJ2-5; possible D gene TRBD2, 5 bases. The CDR3 extends over 14 amino acids. Trimming took 6 bases from V and 7 from J, leaving 18 bases between them. CDR1 is MDHEN and CDR2 is SYDVKM in the germline V gene. The CDR3 loop reads CASSLAGPPGTQYF. The CDR3 region has the DNA TGTGCCAGCAGCCTAGCCGGTCCCCCGGGGACCCAGTACTTC.

CDR3 DNA sequence: TGTGCCACCAGTGATATCTGGAGCCCGGGGGAGACCCAGTACTTC. Translation: CATSDIWSPGETQYF. The chain has TRBV24-1 and TRBJ2-5; TRBD2 is a possible D gene (5 bases). Germline V gives CDR1 KGHDR, CDR2 SFDVKD. The CDR3 contains 15 residues. Trimming removed 3 bases from V and 5 bases from J, with 15 bases in between.

The CDR3 bases are TGTGCCAGCAGCTTATCCAGCGGGAGACCCGCCTACGAGCAGTACTTC. This gives the protein CASSLSSGRPAYEQYF. The V call is TRBV7-6, the J call TRBJ2-7; 8 nucleotides match TRBD2. The CDR3 consists of 16 residues. V was clipped by 2 bases and J by 2 bases; unmatched bases: 8. Germline lookup yields CDR1 SGHVS and CDR2 FNYEAQ.

The chain links TRBV2 to TRBJ2-1; D is uncertain. Germline assignment: CDR1 SNHLY and CDR2 FYNNEI. This CDR3 is built from 12 residues. Trimming pared 6 bases from V and 7 bases from J, leaving 10 bases between. The CDR3 loop is CASSLSRNEQFF. The CDR3 DNA reads as TGTGCCAGCAGCCTTTCGAGGAATGAGCAGTTCTTC.

V is TRBV6-5 and J is TRBJ2-3; perhaps TRBD1 as D (6 bases). The CDR3 length is 14 residues. The V and J ends lost 2 bases and 4 bases respectively, with 10 bases between them. Germline CDR1 reads MNHEY; CDR2 reads SVGAGI. CDR3 bases: TGTGCCAGCAGTTACATCAGGGGTGCAGATACGCAGTATTTT. Its translation is CASSYIRGADTQYF.

The chain couples TRBV9 to TRBJ2-2, with 8 bases fitting TRBD1. This CDR3 is built from 16 residues. Trimming removed 2 bases from V and 0 bases from J; junction bases left unmatched: 3. CDR1 SGDLS and CDR2 YYNGEE come from the germline V gene. The CDR3 protein is CASSVRGQANTGELFF. Here the CDR3 DNA reads TGTGCCAGCAGCGTTAGGGGACAGGCGAACACCGGGGAGCTGTTTTTT. The full variable domain, rest sourced from reference TRBV9 and TRBJ2-2, is DSGVTQTPKHLITATGQRVTLRCSPRSGDLSVYWYQQSLDQGLQFLIQYYNGEERAKGNILERFSAQQFPDLHSELNLSSLELGDSALYFCASSVRGQANTGELFFGEGSRLTVL.

This clone was seen just once. This chain connects TRBV10-3 to TRBJ1-6; tentative D call: TRBD1 (5 bases). The CDR3 has 13 amino acids. The V gene's germline CDR1 is ENHRY and CDR2 SYGVKD. V was clipped by 2 bases and J by 12 bases, with 11 bases between them. CDR3 nucleotide sequence: TGTGCCATCAGTGAGGAACAGGAAGGACCCCTCCACTTT. This codes for CAISEEQEGPLHF.

This clone was recorded a few times. The J gene is TRBJ1-5, the V gene TRBV15; D remains ambiguous. The CDR3 length is 15 residues. Germline V gene data show CDR1 as LNHNV and CDR2 as YYDKDF (reference sequence). The ends were cut back, 0 bases at V and 6 bases at J, with 12 bases in the middle. The CDR3 here is CATSRDSTTGQPQHF. The CDR3 nucleotides read TGTGCCACCAGCAGAGATTCGACTACTGGTCAGCCCCAGCATTTT.

V usage is TRBV11-2 and J usage is TRBJ2-3, with 10 positions matching TRBD1. The V gene end was trimmed by 3 bases and the J gene end by 10 bases; junction bases not matched to a gene: 1. CDR3 length: 12 amino acids. Germline values: CDR1 SGHAT, CDR2 FQNNGV. The CDR3 here is CASSLGTGAQYF. CDR3 sequence (DNA): TGTGCCAGCAGCTTGGGGACAGGGGCGCAGTATTTT.

This chain connects TRBV19 to TRBJ1-5, with a tentative D call TRBD1 (5 bases). Trimming removed 5 bases at V and 0 bases at J, with 8 bases between. CDR1 is LNHDA, CDR2 SQIVND, per germline (reference sequence). This CDR3 has 14 residues. The DNA of the CDR3 is TGTGCCAGTAGTTCGACAGTTAGCAATCAGCCCCAGCATTTT. It specifies CASSSTVSNQPQHF.

This clone has a single count. The rearrangement uses TRBV28 and TRBJ2-7, with D maybe TRBD1 (5 bases). Trimming left V 3 bases short and J 3 bases short, with 15 bases between. Germline CDR1 MDHEN, CDR2 SYDVKM. The CDR3 has 15 residues. Here the CDR3 reads CASSFPVQGIYEQYF. Here the CDR3 DNA reads TGTGCCAGCAGTTTTCCCGTCCAGGGAATCTACGAGCAGTACTTC.

This rearrangement joins TRBV12-5 to TRBJ2-1, with a weak D call TRBD2 (5 bases). Germline CDR1 is LGHNT and CDR2 is FRNRAP. The CDR3 sequence is 14 residues long. As DNA, the CDR3 is TGTGCCACGAGAGGAGAGGGATCCTACAATGAGCAGTTCTTC. Translating gives CATRGEGSYNEQFF.

Remarks on this clone: The same CDR3 can be traced to other DNA sequences in this sample. The gene calls are TRBV6-5 and TRBJ1-5, with 9 bases identical to TRBD1. Losses at the gene ends were 6 bases for V and 6 bases for J; bases not matched to a gene: 3. The CDR3 runs 13 residues. CDR1 MNHEY and CDR2 SVGAGI come from the germline V gene. The CDR3 DNA reads as TGTGCCAGCAGGACAGGGGGGGGTCAGCCCCAGCATTTT. It encodes CASRTGGGQPQHF.

The V call is TRBV28, the J call TRBJ2-7; D is perhaps TRBD1 (6 bases). Germline CDR1 MDHEN, CDR2 SYDVKM. The CDR3 loop spans 15 amino acids. Trimming took 2 bases from V and 2 from J, leaving 13 bases between them. The CDR3 reads CASSLVVTGTYEQYF. The DNA for the CDR3 is TGTGCCAGCAGTTTAGTGGTGACAGGAACCTACGAGCAGTACTTC.

This chain uses TRBV11-2 with TRBJ2-3; 9 nucleotides agree with TRBD2. The junction had 5 bases not matched to a gene; V was cut back by 7 bases and J by 0 bases. Germline lookup yields CDR1 SGHAT and CDR2 FQNNGV. The CDR3 contains 15 residues. The CDR3 region has the DNA TGTGCCAGCACATGGGCGGGGGGGAGCACAGATACGCAGTATTTT. Amino acids: CASTWAGGSTDTQYF.

Notes on this clone: One junction end does not reproduce the germline sequence, and a read error may be involved. V is TRBV7-7 and J is TRBJ2-1, with 10 positions matching TRBD1. Germline V lookup: CDR1 SSHAT, CDR2 FNYEAQ (reference sequence). The CDR3 spans 15 residues. The CDR3 spells CASSPTGGLYNEQFF. As DNA, the CDR3 is TGTGCTAGCAGCCCGACAGGGGGCTTATACAATGAGCAGTTCTTC.

The chain is built from TRBV4-1 and TRBJ1-4; TRBD1 aligns across 8 bases. In germline, CDR1 is MGHRA, CDR2 YSYEKL. J gave up 5 bases and V 4 bases, and 6 bases lay outside the gene matches. This CDR3 is built from 15 residues. The DNA for the CDR3 is TGCGCCAGCAGCCGCCAAGGACAGGGAAATGAAAAACTGTTTTTT. This encodes CASSRQGQGNEKLFF.

The chain joins TRBV3-1 (or the pseudogene TRBV3-2) to TRBJ1-2; D is unresolved. Trimming left V 2 bases short and J 4 bases short, with 8 bases between. The germline CDR1 and CDR2 sequences are LGHDT and YNNKEL (reference sequence). CDR3 length: 13 residues. The CDR3 here is CASSQRVFYGYTF. The CDR3 nucleotides are TGTGCCAGCAGCCAACGCGTTTTCTATGGCTACACCTTC.

The rearrangement joins TRBV9 to TRBJ2-7; 9 bases are a match to TRBD1. The CDR3 spans 14 residues. Germline V CDR1 and CDR2: SGDLS, YYNGEE. V shed 4 bases, J shed 7 bases, and the junction held 9 bases outside the gene matches. CDR3 nucleotides: TGTGCCAGCAGCTTCCGGGACAGGGCAAGGGAGCAGTACTTC. The encoded protein is CASSFRDRAREQYF. The complete variable domain, with remaining parts taken from reference TRBV9 and TRBJ2-7, reads DSGVTQTPKHLITATGQRVTLRCSPRSGDLSVYWYQQSLDQGLQFLIQYYNGEERAKGNILERFSAQQFPDLHSELNLSSLELGDSALYFCASSFRDRAREQYFGPGTRLTVT.

This clone was detected once. The rearrangement links TRBV3-1 (or the pseudogene TRBV3-2) to TRBJ2-5, with 7 bases fitting TRBD2. V was clipped by 2 bases and J by 10 bases; unmatched bases: 7. The germline gives CDR1 LGHDT, CDR2 YNNKEL (reference sequence). The CDR3 is made up of 13 amino acids. The CDR3 protein is CASSQKSWGGQYF. The CDR3 nucleotides are TGTGCCAGCAGCCAAAAATCATGGGGGGGCCAGTACTTC.

This clone turned up a few times. The chain combines TRBV19 with TRBJ2-2; 11 bases match TRBD1. This CDR3 contains 16 residues. J gave up 5 bases and V 10 bases, and 12 bases lay outside the gene matches. The germline gives CDR1 LNHDA, CDR2 SQIVND (reference sequence). The CDR3 reads CATSRTGGRMTGELFF. DNA for the CDR3: TGTGCCACCTCTCGGACAGGGGGCAGGATGACCGGGGAGCTGTTTTTT. Full variable domain (missing parts from reference TRBV19 and TRBJ2-2): DGGITQSPKYLFRKEGQNVTLSCEQNLNHDAMYWYRQDPGQGLRLIYYSQIVNDFQKGDIAEGYSVSREKKESFPLTVTSAQKNPTAFYLCATSRTGGRMTGELFFGEGSRLTVL.

This chain uses TRBV6-5 with TRBJ1-1, with 7 bases that match TRBD1. CDR3 length: 14 residues. Germline V gene sequence: CDR1 MNHEY, CDR2 SVGAGI. Trimming took 5 bases from V and 4 from J; bases not matched to a gene: 7. The CDR3 region has the DNA TGTGCCAGCAGTCGTCAGGGGGGACTCACTGAAGCTTTCTTT. This encodes CASSRQGGLTEAFF.

The chain carries TRBV18 and TRBJ2-3; a weak D match, TRBD1 (5 bases). This CDR3 contains 14 residues. V lost 2 bases and J lost 5, with 11 bases in between. Germline CDR1 and CDR2: KGHSH and LQKENI. CDR3 in DNA: TGTGCCAGCTCACCAGGCCCTCAGGGAGATACGCAGTATTTT. Translating gives CASSPGPQGDTQYF.

This rearrangement joins TRBV7-9 to TRBJ1-3; D ambiguous. Trimming cost V 3 bases and J 1 base, with 7 bases left between them. The CDR3 spans 14 residues. Germline V CDR1 and CDR2: SEHNR, FQNEAQ (reference sequence). The CDR3 nucleotides are TGTGCCAGCAGCTTTCTCGGTTCTGGAAACACCATATATTTT. Its translation: CASSFLGSGNTIYF.

This clone was picked up a small number of times. This chain joins TRBV7-2 and TRBJ2-5; no definite D call. The CDR3 consists of 13 residues. Trimming removed 1 base from V and 5 bases from J, with 8 bases in between. The germline CDR1 and CDR2 sequences are SGHTA and FQGNSA. CDR3 region: CASSLGPGETQYF. Here the CDR3 DNA reads TGTGCCAGCAGCTTAGGCCCAGGCGAGACCCAGTACTTC.

V and J are TRBV9 and TRBJ1-1, with TRBD1 as a possible D gene (5 bases). This CDR3 contains 15 residues. CDR1 is SGDLS and CDR2 is YYNGEE in the germline V gene. V dropped 0 bases and J dropped 6 bases, with 15 bases sitting between them. The CDR3 protein is CASSVGAGVNPEAFF. CDR3 DNA: TGTGCCAGCAGCGTAGGGGCGGGGGTCAACCCTGAAGCTTTCTTT.

The chain carries TRBV7-2 and TRBJ1-6, with D perhaps TRBD1 (6 bases). Germline CDR1 reads SGHTA; CDR2 reads FQGNSA. This CDR3 region has 19 residues. V lost 5 bases and J lost 0, with 20 bases in between. CDR3 region: CASSAKSTGPSSYNSPLHF. CDR3 sequence (DNA): TGTGCCAGCAGCGCAAAATCTACAGGGCCGAGCTCCTATAATTCACCCCTCCACTTT.